This T cell receptor beta chain was found in a study of T-cell reconstitution after alpha-beta-depleted transplantation in children (dated by TCRdb to the mid-2010s). As for the study more broadly: Using TCR repertoire profiling, the study followed T-cell immune reconstitution in a quantitative way in children after TCRalphabeta/CD19-depleted allogeneic hematopoietic cell transplantation.

Reading the label with the study, this specimen's treatment or condition is: allogeneic hematopoietic cell transplantation with graft depleted of TCRalphabeta T cells and CD19 B cells. Transplant recipients were children who received TCRalphabeta/CD19-depleted allogeneic hematopoietic cell grafts. This clonotype was counted only a few times. Its specific antigen is unknown. No base quality values were provided; no much bigger clone lies one nucleotide off. The trim is 6 bases for V and 5 bases for J, with a gap of 13 bases between the germline ends. The CDR3 contains 13 residues, cysteine and phenylalanine counted. Only the CDR3 DNA stays, 39 bases, in frame from base 1. Study-wide conclusions, independent of this receptor: In some patients, the high TCRbeta diversity seen at day 60 was put down to recipient T cells and intrathymic progenitors that had survived conditioning. Hyperexpanded clone frequencies declined over subsequent months; after one year, T-cell counts and TCRbeta diversity were mostly attributed to newly produced T cells. The apparently early recovery of alphabetaT-cell counts about two months after transplant reportedly depended on only several hundred rapidly expanded clones that came from non-depleted graft cells.

Receptors were amplified or captured by PCR. Sequencing was carried out with an Illumina HiSeq 2500. TCR library preparation used molecular barcoding, with unique molecular identifiers applied to normalize quantification of the TCRbeta repertoire. In-frame beta chains were kept once TCRdb had trimmed the public reads at Q25 with fastp and called clones with MiXCR. For every CDR3 protein sequence, its rows merge into one entry that carries the most common genes and DNA. For this sample the table gives about 580,000 distinct CDR3 sequences, of which roughly 24% were detected only once. The ten largest make up roughly 15% of the sample.

The V and J genes are TRBV12-3 or TRBV12-4 and TRBJ1-1; a tentative D call is TRBD1 (6 bases match). This sequence originates from a boy younger than two who had a stem cell transplant for acute myeloid leukemia, so the T cells may come from the graft donor. The starting material was PBMCs, mostly from graft donor cells, obtained 360 days after TCRalphabeta/CD19-depleted stem cell transplant. Read as DNA, the sequence is TGTGCCAGCAGGCGCGACAGGTCGACTGAAGCTTTCTTT. Its protein is CASRRDRSTEAFF.